One sample yielded the 18 T cell receptor beta chains listed below, sequenced in a study of OX40 agonist ivuxolimab in advanced cancers. The repertoire was sequenced with immunoSEQ multiplex PCR; TCRdb's copy has only in-frame clones and lacks some. This table has around 12,000 clones, 75% to 90% appearing once. Source: CD4+ or CD8+ T cells sorted from blood, taken in a trial of the OX40 agonist ivuxolimab. These receptors all come from an adult with an advanced solid tumor such as melanoma, head and neck, liver or kidney cancer.

The chain employs TRBV10-1 and TRBJ2-1, with 8 bases that match TRBD2. This CDR3 comprises 15 residues. Germline V gene lookup returns CDR1 WNHNN and CDR2 SYGVQD (reference sequence). The J segment lost 8 bases and the V segment lost 2 bases, leaving 8 bases of the junction unmatched. CDR3 nucleotides: TGCGCCAGCAGTGAGATAAGCGGGAGAAGCGATGAGCAGTTCTTC. Translated: CASSEISGRSDEQFF.

This clone was counted a few times. The chain carries TRBV6-1 and TRBJ2-7; weak D call: TRBD1 (5 bases). In germline, CDR1 is MNHNS, CDR2 SASEGT. V lost 8 bases, J lost 3 bases, and 11 bases lay in between. This CDR3 spans 12 amino acids. This CDR3 reads CASGPQGYEQYF. The CDR3 DNA follows: TGTGCCAGCGGCCCCCAGGGCTACGAGCAGTACTTC.

This clone is medium-sized in the sample. V is TRBV2 and J is TRBJ1-4, with D possibly TRBD1 on 5 matching bases. CDR3 length: 15 amino acids. The germline gives CDR1 SNHLY, CDR2 FYNNEI. V lost 6 bases, J lost 4 bases, and 15 bases lay in between. The CDR3 region has the DNA TGTGCCAGCAGCGACCGGGACCGCTATAATGAAAAACTGTTTTTT. Translating it yields CASSDRDRYNEKLFF.

The genes are TRBV11-2 and TRBJ2-6; 7 positions match TRBD1. Germline loops: CDR1 SGHAT, CDR2 FQNNGV. With V trimmed by 0 bases and J by 0 bases, 5 bases remained unmatched. The CDR3 is 18 amino acids. In DNA, the CDR3 is TGTGCCAGCAGCTTAGATGGGACAGACCCCTCTGGGGCCAACGTCCTGACTTTC. Residues: CASSLDGTDPSGANVLTF.

This sequence joins TRBV6-5 and TRBJ1-6; D not certain. The CDR3 covers 13 residues. CDR1 and CDR2 from the germline V gene are MNHEY and SVGAGI. Trimming removed 0 bases at V and 10 bases at J, with 7 bases between. The CDR3 DNA is TGTGCCAGCAGTTACTCGGCCGAATCACCCCTCCACTTT. This encodes CASSYSAESPLHF.

This sequence joins TRBV29-1 and TRBJ1-2; D gene unclear. The ends were cut back, 1 base at V and 1 base at J, with 4 bases in the middle. The CDR3 is 12 residues long. The germline V gene has CDR1 SQVTM and CDR2 ANQGSEA. The DNA for the CDR3 is TGCAGCGTTGAAGGAGATAACTATGGCTACACCTTC. Amino acid sequence: CSVEGDNYGYTF.

CDR3 coding DNA: TGTGCCAGCAGCTTTCCCAGGGCCGGGACTGGATACAATGAGCAGTTCTTC. Translating it yields CASSFPRAGTGYNEQFF. The rearrangement joins TRBV7-9 to TRBJ2-1, with D maybe TRBD2 (6 bases). With 3 bases removed from V and 4 bases from J, the gap between germline ends came to 19 bases. CDR3 length equals 17 residues. The germline gives CDR1 SEHNR, CDR2 FQNEAQ (reference sequence). The full variable domain, in which reference TRBV7-9 and TRBJ2-1 provide the parts outside the CDR3, is DTGVSQNPRHKITKRGQNVTFRCDPISEHNRLYWYRQTLGQGPEFLTYFQNEAQLEKSRLLSDRFSAERPKGSFSTLEIQRTEQGDSAMYLCASSFPRAGTGYNEQFFGPGTRLTVL.

J is TRBJ2-7 and V is TRBV27, with D possibly being TRBD1 (5 bases). Per the germline V gene, CDR1 is MNHEY and CDR2 is SMNVEV (reference sequence). The CDR3 covers 14 residues. V dropped 3 bases and J dropped 2 bases, with 11 bases sitting between them. This CDR3 reads CASSFGRVAYEQYF. For the CDR3, the DNA is TGTGCCAGCAGTTTCGGCAGGGTAGCCTACGAGCAGTACTTC.

Relative to its sample, this clone is medium-sized (0.01 to 0.1%). The chain links TRBV4-2 to TRBJ1-4; 9 bases are a match to TRBD1. The CDR3 has 16 amino acids. The germline V gene encodes CDR1 LGHNA and CDR2 YNFKEQ. With 5 bases clipped from V and 3 bases from J, the junction kept 7 bases outside the gene matches. The CDR3 bases are TGTGCCAGCAGCGCGGGACAGGGTTTGGCTAATGAAAAACTGTTTTTT. Translating gives CASSAGQGLANEKLFF.

This clone has just one count. This chain connects TRBV2 to TRBJ1-5; D unresolved. The CDR3 is made up of 12 amino acids. Trimming stripped 7 bases from V and 5 bases from J, with 9 bases between. Germline CDR1 and CDR2: SNHLY and FYNNEI. The CDR3 spells CASMEGDQPQHF. DNA of the CDR3: TGTGCCAGCATGGAGGGAGATCAGCCCCAGCATTTT.

This clone was seen only a few times. V gene TRBV6-1 combines with J gene TRBJ2-1; D is undetermined. Germline CDR1 MNHNS, CDR2 SASEGT. This CDR3 comprises 15 residues. The V end lost 5 bases, the J end lost 12 bases, and 23 bases lay between the germline ends. CDR3: CASSTDEPTRGWQFF. CDR3 sequence (DNA): TGTGCCAGCAGTACGGACGAACCGACACGAGGATGGCAGTTCTTC.

V gene TRBV9 combines with J gene TRBJ2-1; 7 bases fit TRBD2. Germline trimming cut 3 bases from V and 10 bases from J; bases unmatched to any gene: 13. The CDR3 is made up of 15 amino acids. The V gene's germline CDR1 is SGDLS and CDR2 YYNGEE. In DNA, the CDR3 is TGTGCCAGCAGCGCTGGACTAGGGCCGTCGGGGGAGCAGTTCTTC. The encoded protein is CASSAGLGPSGEQFF.

This clone showed up just once. V and J are TRBV10-3 and TRBJ1-4; D remains unclear. Germline V gene lookup returns CDR1 ENHRY and CDR2 SYGVKD. With 8 bases removed from V and 7 bases from J, the gap between germline ends came to 14 bases. The CDR3 covers 13 residues. CDR3: CAIGGPSGEKLFF. In DNA, the CDR3 is TGTGCCATCGGCGGGCCATCGGGTGAAAAACTGTTTTTT.

This chain uses TRBV29-1 with TRBJ1-2; no reliable D call. CDR3 size: 11 residues. Per the germline V gene, CDR1 is SQVTM and CDR2 is ANQGSEA. The V and J ends lost 0 bases and 8 bases respectively, with 7 bases between them. CDR3 residues: CSVEEAAGYTF. CDR3 nucleotides: TGCAGCGTTGAAGAAGCCGCCGGCTACACCTTC.

This chain connects TRBV7-6 to TRBJ2-7, with 7 nucleotides matching TRBD1. CDR1 is SGHVS and CDR2 is FNYEAQ in the germline V gene. Trimming at V came to 2 bases and at J to 5 bases, leaving 6 bases not matched to a gene. This CDR3 is 14 amino acids long. CDR3 in DNA: TGTGCCAGCAGCTTAAGGGGGCAGGGAGACGAGCAGTACTTC. It is translated as CASSLRGQGDEQYF.

A few counts support this clone. This chain connects TRBV6-5 to TRBJ1-2, with 12 nucleotides matching TRBD1. This CDR3 comprises 13 residues. Germline CDR1 is MNHEY and CDR2 is SVGAGI. J was trimmed by 6 bases and V by 4 bases; bases with no gene match: 0. The CDR3 DNA sequence: TGTGCCAGCAGTTGGGACAGGGGGCATGGCTACACCTTC. Translated, it gives CASSWDRGHGYTF.

This CDR3 reads CASSFVGDEQFF. The DNA for the CDR3 is TGTGCCAGCAGCTTCGTCGGGGATGAGCAGTTCTTC. The chain uses TRBV7-2 and TRBJ2-1; tentatively, D is TRBD2 (5 bases). Germline CDR1 and CDR2: SGHTA and FQGNSA. Trimming left V 3 bases short and J 8 bases short, with 8 bases between. The CDR3 sequence is 12 residues long.

The chain combines TRBV7-3 with TRBJ2-1; D is possibly TRBD2 (6 bases). The V gene lost 1 base and the J gene lost 8 bases, with 12 bases spanning the gap. Germline loops: CDR1 SGHTA, CDR2 FQGTGA. This CDR3 region has 14 residues. The DNA for the CDR3 is TGTGCCAGCAGCTTAATAGTAGCGGCTGATGAGCAGTTCTTC. Amino acid sequence: CASSLIVAADEQFF.